This is a list of T cell receptor beta chains from one sample in a study of CD8+ T cells in alopecia areata. Repertoires were generated with immunoSEQ multiplex PCR, while TCRdb's copy carries only in-frame clones and drops some. The sample has about 3,600 clones, roughly three quarters seen once. The source was skin, collected at week 24, from a patient treated with tofacitinib. Receptors were obtained from a human donor with alopecia areata. The CDR3 runs from the conserved cysteine through the conserved F or W. D genes are given only for firm matches. For some rows the clone size is stated as once, few or many, or as a class when expanded; others skip it.

size	V	D	J	DNA	CDR3
-	TRBV2	-	TRBJ2-2	TGTGCCACCCGGACTGCGAACACCGGGGAGCTGTTTTTT	CATRTANTGELFF
-	TRBV7-8	TRBD1	TRBJ2-7	TGTGCCAGCAGCTATAGCGTGGGACAGGGAACCTACGAGCAGTACTTC	CASSYSVGQGTYEQYF
-	TRBV6-5	-	TRBJ1-6	TGTGCCAGCAGTTACGATCCAGTGGCACCCCTCCACTTT	CASSYDPVAPLHF
few	TRBV6-1	-	TRBJ2-7	TGTGCCAGCAGTGAAGTGGCTAGAAGCTTCTACGAGCAGTACTTC	CASSEVARSFYEQYF
few	TRBV29-1	-	TRBJ1-1	TGCACCGCTACAGGGATGAACACTGAAGCTTTCTTT	CTATGMNTEAFF
-	TRBV20-1	-	TRBJ2-1	TGCAGTGCTAGTGGCAGCCGGGGAGAGTTCTTC	CSASGSRGEFF
-	TRBV7-8	TRBD2	TRBJ2-1	TGTGCCAGCAGACTTAGCGGGGGGCCGGGCTCCTACAATGAGCAGTTCTTC	CASRLSGGPGSYNEQFF
-	TRBV6-6	TRBD1	TRBJ1-2	TGTGCCAGCAGCCCCTGGGACAGACCCTACTACGGCTACACCTTC	CASSPWDRPYYGYTF
-	TRBV20-1	-	TRBJ2-5	TGCAGTGCTAGGAAAGAGACCCAGTACTTC	CSARKETQYF
-	TRBV5-1	-	TRBJ1-5	TGCGCCAGCAGCCCGACAGCCAGGGTGGGAACTAATCAGCCCCAGCATTTT	CASSPTARVGTNQPQHF
-	TRBV5-1	TRBD1	TRBJ2-7	TGCGCCAGCAGACCAAACCAACAGGACAGGGGGCAGTACGAGCAGTACTTC	CASRPNQQDRGQYEQYF
-	TRBV7-9	-	TRBJ2-1	TGTGCCAGCAGCCGGAATAACAGGGACTACAATGAGCAGTTCTTC	CASSRNNRDYNEQFF
-	TRBV7-6	-	TRBJ2-1	TGTGCCAGCAGCTATACCGGGACGGGTTACAATGAGCAGTTCTTC	CASSYTGTGYNEQFF
-	TRBV10-3	-	TRBJ1-4	TGTGCCATCAGTGTTAAGGGGCGGCTGTTTTTT	CAISVKGRLFF
-	TRBV4-2	TRBD1	TRBJ2-4	TGTGCCAGCAGCCAAGAACCTCCGGGACAGGTTACGCTATTAGCCAAAAACATTCAGTACTTC	CASSQEPPGQVTLLAKNIQYF
once	TRBV7-9	-	TRBJ2-5	TGTGCCAGCAGCTTACAAGCGAATCGGGAGACCCAGTACTTC	CASSLQANRETQYF
-	TRBV4-3	TRBD1	TRBJ1-6	TGCGCCAGCAGCCAAGAGACAGGGCGTGGATCACCCCTCCACTTT	CASSQETGRGSPLHF
-	TRBV27	-	TRBJ2-1	TGTGCCAGCAGTCCCCTCTTCACGGGGGCCCGATACGACAATGAGCAGTTCTTC	CASSPLFTGARYDNEQFF
-	TRBV28	-	TRBJ2-5	TGTGCCAGCAGTCACCTTATAGTGGGGACCCAGTACTTC	CASSHLIVGTQYF
-	TRBV13	TRBD1	TRBJ1-2	TGTGCCAGCAGCTTTATCAGGGGGCCCTTTAACTATGGCTACACCTTC	CASSFIRGPFNYGYTF
few	TRBV28	TRBD1	TRBJ2-1	TGTGCCAGCAGTCGTTCCATCTTCCGGGACAGGGCAGGGGATGAGCAGTTCTTC	CASSRSIFRDRAGDEQFF
once	TRBV5-1	-	TRBJ2-2	TGCGCCAGCACCACGGTCGGGGGAAACCTGCGGGACACCGGGGAGCTGTTTTTT	CASTTVGGNLRDTGELFF
-	TRBV7-9	TRBD2	TRBJ2-1	TGTGCCAGCAGCTTGGGCGGGGGGGCCGGTGGTGAGCAGTTCTTC	CASSLGGGAGGEQFF
-	TRBV28	-	TRBJ2-7	TGTGCCAGCAGTTCCACCAAGTGGACAGAGCCCTACGAGCAGTACTTC	CASSSTKWTEPYEQYF
few	TRBV10-3	-	TRBJ1-1	TGTGCCATCAGTGAGCGGAAGGGTTTGAACACTGAAGCTTTCTTT	CAISERKGLNTEAFF
-	TRBV11-3	-	TRBJ2-7	TGTGCCAGCAGCTTAGATTTGAGGGGCTCCTACGAGCAGTACTTC	CASSLDLRGSYEQYF
-	TRBV12-5	TRBD1	TRBJ2-1	TGTGCTAGTGGTCTACACGACAGGGATGATGAGCAGTTCTTC	CASGLHDRDDEQFF
-	TRBV30	-	TRBJ1-1	TGTGCCTGGAAGGGGCAGGGAGCCAACACTGAAGCTTTCTTT	CAWKGQGANTEAFF
-	TRBV30	TRBD1	TRBJ1-2	TGTGCCTGGAGTGGGGGACAGCGCAGAAATTTCTACACCTTC	CAWSGGQRRNFYTF
-	TRBV28	-	TRBJ1-1	TGTGCCAGCAGTTTAGAAGGGTGGGGGCGAACTGAAGCTTTCTTT	CASSLEGWGRTEAFF
-	TRBV5-1	-	TRBJ2-6	TGCGCCAGCAGCCCCCCGATAACTGGGGCCAACGTCCTGACTTTC	CASSPPITGANVLTF
once	TRBV10-1	TRBD2	TRBJ2-5	TGCGCCAGCAGTGAGCTAGCGGGGTACGAGACCCAGTACTTC	CASSELAGYETQYF
-	TRBV4-1	-	TRBJ2-7	TGCGCCAGCAGGGGGGTGGGAGACAGGAGAAGCTACGAGCAGTACTTC	CASRGVGDRRSYEQYF
-	TRBV7-2	TRBD2	TRBJ2-3	TGTGCCAGCAGACCGTCTAGCGGGGGGGCAGATACGCAGTATTTT	CASRPSSGGADTQYF
-	TRBV5-1	-	TRBJ1-1	TGCGCCAGCAGCTTGGCTCTCCGGAGGGGCGTGAGCACTGAAGCTTTCTTT	CASSLALRRGVSTEAFF
-	TRBV2	-	TRBJ1-2	TGTGCCAGCAGTGACATAGGCAAAAGCAACAATAACTATGGCTACACCTTC	CASSDIGKSNNNYGYTF
once	TRBV7-6	TRBD2	TRBJ2-3	TGTGCCAGCAGCTTGGTTTTAGCGGGGGCCACAGATACGCAGTATTTT	CASSLVLAGATDTQYF
-	TRBV6-1	-	TRBJ2-7	TGTGCCAGCGATGAAAGGCAGGGATGGGCATACGAGCAGTACTTC	CASDERQGWAYEQYF
-	TRBV19	-	TRBJ2-5	TGTGCCAGTAGTTTCGCCCTGATCCAAGAGACCCAGTACTTC	CASSFALIQETQYF
once	TRBV7-2	-	TRBJ1-3	TGTGCCAGCAGCTCATCCGGGCCGAAGAGAACTGGAAACACCATATATTTT	CASSSSGPKRTGNTIYF
-	TRBV7-2	-	TRBJ1-6	TGTGCCAGCAGCTTATTCGAGGGGCCCCTCCACTTT	CASSLFEGPLHF
once	TRBV6-1	-	TRBJ2-5	TGTGCCAGCAGTGTATTGGGCAGCCAAGAGACCCAGTACTTC	CASSVLGSQETQYF
-	TRBV7-9	-	TRBJ1-6	TGTGCCAGCAGCCAAGTTAATTCACCCCTCCACTTT	CASSQVNSPLHF
few	TRBV27	TRBD2	TRBJ2-1	TGTGCCAGCAGTCCCCGGACTAGCGGGGGAGTGGGACGAGGCAATGAGCAGTTCTTC	CASSPRTSGGVGRGNEQFF
few	TRBV7-2	-	TRBJ1-4	TGTGCCAGCAGGTCGGGCTCAACTAATGAAAAACTGTTTTTT	CASRSGSTNEKLFF
-	TRBV6-4	-	TRBJ2-2	TGTGCCAGCAGTGACCAGACGAACACCGGGGAGCTGTTTTTT	CASSDQTNTGELFF
once	TRBV4-3	-	TRBJ1-2	TGCGCCAGCAGCCAAATGCAGGGGAACTATGGCTACACCTTC	CASSQMQGNYGYTF
-	TRBV28	TRBD2	TRBJ2-7	TGTGCCAGCAGTTTATACCGGACTAGCGGGGGTCTTCCTTCCTACGAGCAGTACTTC	CASSLYRTSGGLPSYEQYF
-	TRBV5-4	-	TRBJ2-3	TGTGCCAGCAGCCCTATGTCCTTTTCTAGCACAGATACGCAGTATTTT	CASSPMSFSSTDTQYF
-	TRBV7-2	TRBD1	TRBJ1-4	TGTGCCAGCAGATTAGGGGGCAGGGATGAAAAACTGTTTTTT	CASRLGGRDEKLFF
-	TRBV18	-	TRBJ1-3	TGTGCCAGCTCACCCGAGGGGTATCCTGGAAACACCATATATTTT	CASSPEGYPGNTIYF
-	TRBV28	TRBD2	TRBJ2-7	TGTGCCAGCAGTTTAGGGGACCCTTCCGGCGGGGGGGAACACGAGCAGTACTTC	CASSLGDPSGGGEHEQYF
-	TRBV28	-	TRBJ1-2	TGTGCCAGCAGTTTCGAGCTAAGTCAACAGGCTCGCTATGGCTACACCTTC	CASSFELSQQARYGYTF
-	TRBV7-2	-	TRBJ2-5	TGTGCCAGCAGCTTCGGGTGGGGAGAGACCCAGTACTTC	CASSFGWGETQYF
-	TRBV7-2	TRBD2	TRBJ2-5	TGTGCCAGCAGCTTCTCTAGCGGCCAAGAGACCCAGTACTTC	CASSFSSGQETQYF
-	TRBV7-6	TRBD1	TRBJ1-6	TGTGCCAGCAGCTTATCCGCCAGGGGGTTACTTCTTAATTCACCCCTCCACTTT	CASSLSARGLLLNSPLHF
few	TRBV18	-	TRBJ1-2	TGTGCCAGCTCACCACCCCTGAGCTGGGACCATGGCTACACCTTC	CASSPPLSWDHGYTF